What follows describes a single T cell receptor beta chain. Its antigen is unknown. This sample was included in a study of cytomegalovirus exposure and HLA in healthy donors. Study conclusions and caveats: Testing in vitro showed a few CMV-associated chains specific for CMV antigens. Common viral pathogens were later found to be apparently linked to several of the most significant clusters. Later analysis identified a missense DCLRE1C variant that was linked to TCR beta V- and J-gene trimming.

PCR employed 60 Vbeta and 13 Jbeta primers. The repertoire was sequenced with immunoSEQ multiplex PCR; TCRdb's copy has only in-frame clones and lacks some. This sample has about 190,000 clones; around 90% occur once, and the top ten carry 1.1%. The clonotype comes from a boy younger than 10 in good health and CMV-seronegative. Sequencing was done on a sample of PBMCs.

CDR3 in DNA: TGTGCCAGCAGCTTAGGCGGGAGCGGGGAGCAGTACTTC. It is translated as CASSLGGSGEQYF. The J gene is TRBJ2-5, the V gene TRBV7-2; 7 bases fit TRBD2. The CDR3 has 13 residues. Germline loops: CDR1 SGHTA, CDR2 FQGNSA. Trimming removed 1 base from V and 11 bases from J; junction bases left unmatched: 7.